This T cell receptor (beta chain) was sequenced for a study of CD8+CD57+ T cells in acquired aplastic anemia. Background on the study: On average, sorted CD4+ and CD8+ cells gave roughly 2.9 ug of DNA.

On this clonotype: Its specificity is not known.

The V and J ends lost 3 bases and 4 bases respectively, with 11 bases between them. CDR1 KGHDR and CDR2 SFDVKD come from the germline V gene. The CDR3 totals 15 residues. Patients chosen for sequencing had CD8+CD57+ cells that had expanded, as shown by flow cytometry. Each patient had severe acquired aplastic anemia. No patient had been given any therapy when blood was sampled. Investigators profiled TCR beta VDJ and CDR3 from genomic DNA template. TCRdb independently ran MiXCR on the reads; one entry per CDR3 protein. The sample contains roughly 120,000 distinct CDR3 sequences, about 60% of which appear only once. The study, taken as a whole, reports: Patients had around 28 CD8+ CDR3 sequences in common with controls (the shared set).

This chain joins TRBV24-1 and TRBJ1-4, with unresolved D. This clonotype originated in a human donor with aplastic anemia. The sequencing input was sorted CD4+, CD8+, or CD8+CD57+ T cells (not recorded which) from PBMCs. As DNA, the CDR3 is TGTGCCACCAGTGATGCCAGTGGGGTTAATGAAAAACTGTTTTTT. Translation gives CATSDASGVNEKLFF.